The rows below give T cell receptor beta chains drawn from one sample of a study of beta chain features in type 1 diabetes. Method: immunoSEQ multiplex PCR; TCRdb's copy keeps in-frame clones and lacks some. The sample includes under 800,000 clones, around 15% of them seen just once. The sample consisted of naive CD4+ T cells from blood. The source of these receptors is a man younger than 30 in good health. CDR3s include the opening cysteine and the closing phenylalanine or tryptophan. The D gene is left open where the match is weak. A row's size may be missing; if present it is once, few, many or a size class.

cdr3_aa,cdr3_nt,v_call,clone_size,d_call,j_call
CAISDAGTGSSYEQYF,TGTGCCATCAGTGACGCGGGGACAGGGAGCTCCTACGAGCAGTACTTC,TRBV10-3,few,TRBD1,TRBJ2-7
CASRISGPGEQFF,TGTGCCAGCAGGATTAGCGGGCCGGGGGAGCAGTTCTTC,TRBV6-5,NA,TRBD2,TRBJ2-1
CASTPGGSSYNSPLHF,TGTGCCAGCACCCCGGGGGGGAGCTCCTATAATTCACCCCTCCACTTT,TRBV28,NA,NA,TRBJ1-6
CASRTGTGKRGNEQFF,TGTGCCAGCAGAACCGGGACAGGGAAAAGGGGCAATGAGCAGTTCTTC,TRBV6-6,few,TRBD1,TRBJ2-1
CASSPSRGSANGYTF,TGCGCCAGCAGCCCAAGCAGGGGATCCGCCAATGGCTACACCTTC,TRBV5-1,few,NA,TRBJ1-2
CASSLGTGTLAKNIQYF,TGCGCCAGCAGCTTGGGGACAGGAACATTAGCCAAAAACATTCAGTACTTC,TRBV5-1,NA,TRBD1,TRBJ2-4
CASSQETQYF,TGTGCCAGCAGTCAGGAGACCCAGTACTTC,TRBV2,NA,NA,TRBJ2-5
CASSPLTMKSGTDTQYF,TGTGCCAGCTCACCATTAACTATGAAGAGCGGCACAGATACGCAGTATTTT,TRBV18,NA,NA,TRBJ2-3
CASSLDLGGPRHGELFF,TGTGCCAGCAGCTTAGATCTGGGCGGCCCCCGACACGGGGAGCTGTTTTTT,TRBV11-3,NA,NA,TRBJ2-2
CSVDRGGRGAGELFF,TGCAGCGTTGATCGGGGCGGCAGGGGCGCCGGGGAGCTGTTTTTT,TRBV29-1,NA,NA,TRBJ2-2
CASSFGTGEDTQYF,TGCGCCAGCAGCTTCGGGACAGGGGAAGATACGCAGTATTTT,TRBV5-1,NA,TRBD1,TRBJ2-3
CASGLDGLKNIQYF,TGTGCTAGTGGTTTGGACGGGCTAAAAAACATTCAGTACTTC,TRBV12-5,few,NA,TRBJ2-4
CASKLTSGSTDTQYF,TGTGCCAGCAAGCTCACTAGCGGGAGCACCGATACGCAGTATTTT,TRBV6-6,few,TRBD2,TRBJ2-3
CASRPRQGSSYEQYF,TGTGCCAGCAGGCCCCGACAGGGTAGCTCCTACGAGCAGTACTTC,TRBV5-4,NA,TRBD1,TRBJ2-7
CASSWRSGLALDYF,TGTGCCAGCAGCTGGAGGTCGGGACTAGCATTGGACTACTTC,TRBV5-6,NA,TRBD2,TRBJ2-7
CASSGQGPSTDTQYF,TGTGCCAGCAGCGGCCAGGGCCCTAGCACAGATACGCAGTATTTT,TRBV9,NA,NA,TRBJ2-3
CASSLPVRAVTDTQYF,TGTGCCAGCAGTTTACCCGTGCGGGCAGTAACAGATACGCAGTATTTT,TRBV28,few,NA,TRBJ2-3
CASSSGLAGGVIGVDEQFF,TGTGCCAGCAGCTCCGGACTAGCGGGAGGTGTTATAGGAGTAGATGAGCAGTTCTTC,TRBV5-4,NA,TRBD2,TRBJ2-1
CASSPGGLAKNIQYF,TGTGCCAGCTCACCTGGGGGACTAGCCAAAAACATTCAGTACTTC,TRBV18,NA,NA,TRBJ2-4
CASSLQGGYTF,TGTGCCAGCAGTTTGCAGGGCGGCTACACCTTC,TRBV28,NA,NA,TRBJ1-2
CASSDYYRTGSDTGELFF,TGTGCCAGCAGTGATTACTACAGGACAGGGTCGGACACCGGGGAGCTGTTTTTT,TRBV6-4,few,TRBD1,TRBJ2-2
CASSLAGNYGYTF,TGTGCCAGCAGCTTAGCGGGGAACTATGGCTACACCTTC,TRBV7-2,few,NA,TRBJ1-2
CASSYLRTAGGEQYF,TGTGCCAGCAGTTACCTCCGGACGGCCGGGGGGGAGCAGTACTTC,TRBV6-5,NA,TRBD2,TRBJ2-7
CASSYSTVSGANVLTF,TGTGCCAGCAGTTACTCGACGGTATCTGGGGCCAACGTCCTGACTTTC,TRBV6-6,NA,NA,TRBJ2-6
CASSQETSGETQYF,TGTGCCAGCAGCCAAGAGACTAGCGGTGAGACCCAGTACTTC,TRBV4-2,few,TRBD2,TRBJ2-5
CASSGLAGVPYEQYF,TGTGCCAGCAGTGGACTAGCGGGAGTCCCCTACGAGCAGTACTTC,TRBV6-1,few,TRBD2,TRBJ2-7
CASSPVFGTEAFF,TGTGCCAGCTCACCAGTTTTCGGCACTGAAGCTTTCTTT,TRBV18,NA,NA,TRBJ1-1
CASSLSGVGEQFF,TGTGCCAGCAGTCTCTCAGGAGTGGGTGAGCAGTTCTTC,TRBV28,many,NA,TRBJ2-1
CASSETSGTYNEQFF,TGTGCCAGCAGCGAGACTAGCGGAACCTACAATGAGCAGTTCTTC,TRBV5-4,NA,TRBD2,TRBJ2-1
CSVEEGQGIRYF,TGCAGCGTTGAAGAGGGACAGGGGATCCGGTACTTC,TRBV29-1,few,TRBD1,TRBJ2-7
CASSERRPYF,TGTGCCAGCAGTGAACGGCGTCCGTACTTC,TRBV2,few,NA,TRBJ2-5
CASSNRESTEAFF,TGTGCCAGCTCAAACAGGGAAAGCACTGAAGCTTTCTTT,TRBV18,NA,NA,TRBJ1-1
CASSRAVEAFF,TGTGCCAGCAGCAGGGCGGTTGAAGCTTTCTTT,TRBV6-5,few,NA,TRBJ1-1
CASTPGQGIPSLYEQYF,TGTGCCAGCACCCCCGGACAGGGGATCCCATCCCTCTACGAGCAGTACTTC,TRBV9,NA,TRBD1,TRBJ2-7
CASSVAGGLLSGEQFF,TGTGCCAGCAGCGTAGCGGGGGGTTTGCTATCCGGTGAGCAGTTCTTC,TRBV9,NA,TRBD2,TRBJ2-1
CASSLAAYEQYF,TGTGCCAGCAGCTTAGCTGCCTACGAGCAGTACTTC,TRBV7-2,few,NA,TRBJ2-7
CSVKTTGTGGPDTQYF,TGCAGCGTTAAGACAACCGGGACAGGAGGTCCAGATACGCAGTATTTT,TRBV29-1,NA,TRBD1,TRBJ2-3
CATSSSTRYGYTF,TGTGCCACCAGCAGTTCCACTCGCTATGGCTACACCTTC,TRBV15,NA,NA,TRBJ1-2
CASRSGGRLQETQYF,TGTGCCAGCAGGTCAGGCGGGAGGCTCCAAGAGACCCAGTACTTC,TRBV6-5,few,TRBD2,TRBJ2-5
CASSPADFSGNTIYF,TGTGCCAGCTCACCAGCAGACTTCTCTGGAAACACCATATATTTT,TRBV18,few,NA,TRBJ1-3
CASSTTSTGGYEQYF,TGTGCCAGCAGTACGACTAGTACTGGGGGCTACGAGCAGTACTTC,TRBV6-5,NA,NA,TRBJ2-7
CASSLSNYGYTF,TGCGCCAGCAGCTTAAGTAACTATGGCTACACCTTC,TRBV5-1,few,NA,TRBJ1-2
CASSVSGASTDTQYF,TGTGCCAGCAGCGTTAGCGGGGCAAGCACAGATACGCAGTATTTT,TRBV9,NA,TRBD2,TRBJ2-3
CASSLGSREQYF,TGTGCCAGCAGCTTAGGATCGCGAGAGCAGTACTTC,TRBV7-2,few,NA,TRBJ2-7
CASSTLKSNTQYF,TGTGCCAGCAGCACCCTCAAGTCAAATACGCAGTATTTT,TRBV7-3,NA,NA,TRBJ2-3